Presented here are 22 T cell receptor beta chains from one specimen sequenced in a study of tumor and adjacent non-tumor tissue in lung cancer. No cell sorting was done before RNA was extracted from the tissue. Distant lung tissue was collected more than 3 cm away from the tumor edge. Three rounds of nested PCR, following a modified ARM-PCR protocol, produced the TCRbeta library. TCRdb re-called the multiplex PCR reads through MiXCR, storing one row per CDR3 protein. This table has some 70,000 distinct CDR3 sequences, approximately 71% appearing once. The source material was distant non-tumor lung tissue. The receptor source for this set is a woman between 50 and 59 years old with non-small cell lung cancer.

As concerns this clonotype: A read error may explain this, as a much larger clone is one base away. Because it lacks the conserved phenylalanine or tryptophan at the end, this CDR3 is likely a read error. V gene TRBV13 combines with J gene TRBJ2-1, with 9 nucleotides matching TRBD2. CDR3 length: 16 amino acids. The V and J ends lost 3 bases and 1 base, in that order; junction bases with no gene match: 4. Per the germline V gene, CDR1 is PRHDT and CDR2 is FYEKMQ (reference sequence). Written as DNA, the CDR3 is TGTGCCAGCAGCTTTAGCGGGAGAGTTTCCTACAATGAGCAGTTCTCC. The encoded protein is CASSFSGRVSYNEQFS.

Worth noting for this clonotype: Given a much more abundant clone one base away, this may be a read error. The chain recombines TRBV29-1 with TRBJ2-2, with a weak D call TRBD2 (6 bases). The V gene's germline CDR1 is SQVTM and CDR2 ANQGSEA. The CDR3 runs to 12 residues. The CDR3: CSVGHFTGGLFF. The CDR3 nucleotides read TGCAGCGTAGGACACTTCACCGGGGGGCTGTTTTTT.

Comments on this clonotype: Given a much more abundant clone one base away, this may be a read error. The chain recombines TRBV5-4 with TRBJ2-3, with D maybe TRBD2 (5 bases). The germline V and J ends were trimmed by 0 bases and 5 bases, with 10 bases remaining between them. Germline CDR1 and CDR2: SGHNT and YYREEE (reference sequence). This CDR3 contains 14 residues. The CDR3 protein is CASSLGLTLDTQYF. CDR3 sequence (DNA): TGTGCCAGCAGCTTGGGACTAACCTTAGATACGCAGTATTTT.

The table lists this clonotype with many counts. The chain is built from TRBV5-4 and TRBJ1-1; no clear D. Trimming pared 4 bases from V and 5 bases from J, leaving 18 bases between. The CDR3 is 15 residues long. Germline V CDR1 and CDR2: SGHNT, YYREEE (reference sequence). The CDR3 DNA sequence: TGTGCCAGCAGCCCCTTAGGACGGCGAGGTACTGAAGCTTTCTTT. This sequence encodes CASSPLGRRGTEAFF.

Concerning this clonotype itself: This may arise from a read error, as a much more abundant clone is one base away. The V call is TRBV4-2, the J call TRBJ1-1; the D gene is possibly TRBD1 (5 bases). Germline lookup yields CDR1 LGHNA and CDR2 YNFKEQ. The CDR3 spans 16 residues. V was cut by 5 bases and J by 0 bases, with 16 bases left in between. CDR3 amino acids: CASSGGIATMNTEAFF. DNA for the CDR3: TGTGCCAGCAGCGGGGGGATAGCTACGATGAACACTGAAGCTTTCTTT.

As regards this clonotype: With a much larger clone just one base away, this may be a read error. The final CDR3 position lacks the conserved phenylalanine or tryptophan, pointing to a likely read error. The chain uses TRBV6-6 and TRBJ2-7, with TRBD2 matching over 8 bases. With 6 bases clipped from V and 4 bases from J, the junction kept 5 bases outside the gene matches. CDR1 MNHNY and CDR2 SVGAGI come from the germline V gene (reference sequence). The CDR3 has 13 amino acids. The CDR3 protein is CASSLRGGYEQYS. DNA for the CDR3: TGTGCCAGCAGCCTTCGGGGGGGATACGAGCAGTACTCC.

CDR3 in DNA: TGCAGTGCTAGAGCCCCCACAGTGGTGGGCTCCTACAATGAGCAGTTCTTC. Residues: CSARAPTVVGSYNEQFF. This sequence joins TRBV20-1 and TRBJ2-1; D unclear. Germline V gene lookup returns CDR1 DFQATT and CDR2 SNEGSKA (reference sequence). V lost 1 base and J 0 bases, leaving 16 bases between the germline ends. The CDR3 is made up of 17 amino acids.

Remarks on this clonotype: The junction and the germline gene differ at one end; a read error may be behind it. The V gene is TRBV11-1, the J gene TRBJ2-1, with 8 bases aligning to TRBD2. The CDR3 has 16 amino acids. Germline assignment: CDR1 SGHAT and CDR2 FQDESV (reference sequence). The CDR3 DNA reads TGTGCCCGCAGAAAGTGTGGGCTAGCGGGCGGTAATGAGCAGTTCTTC. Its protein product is CARRKCGLAGGNEQFF.

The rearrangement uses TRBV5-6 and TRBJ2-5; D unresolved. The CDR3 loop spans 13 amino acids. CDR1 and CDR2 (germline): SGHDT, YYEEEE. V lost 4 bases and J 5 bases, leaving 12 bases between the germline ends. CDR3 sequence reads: CASSKTVLETQYF. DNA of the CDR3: TGTGCCAGCAGCAAGACCGTGCTGGAGACCCAGTACTTC.

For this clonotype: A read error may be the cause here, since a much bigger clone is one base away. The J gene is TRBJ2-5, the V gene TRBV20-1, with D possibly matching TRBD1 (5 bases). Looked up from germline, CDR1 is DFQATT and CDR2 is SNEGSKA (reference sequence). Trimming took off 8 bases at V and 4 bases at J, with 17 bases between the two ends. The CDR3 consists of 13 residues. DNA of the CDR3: TGCAGTACTCCGGCGCAGGGCTCAGAGACCCAGTACTTC. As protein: CSTPAQGSETQYF.

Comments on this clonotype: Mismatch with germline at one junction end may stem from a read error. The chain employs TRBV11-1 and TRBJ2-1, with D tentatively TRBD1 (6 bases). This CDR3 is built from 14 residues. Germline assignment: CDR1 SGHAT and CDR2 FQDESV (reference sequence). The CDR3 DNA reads TGTGCCGGCAGCTTAGCGACAGGAGTCAATGAGCAGTTCTTC. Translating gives CAGSLATGVNEQFF.

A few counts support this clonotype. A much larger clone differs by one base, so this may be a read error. The DNA of the CDR3 is TGTGCCAGCAGTGGACTGCGACAGGGTGGGCAGCCCCAGCATTTT. Translated, it gives CASSGLRQGGQPQHF. The genes are TRBV2 and TRBJ1-5, with TRBD1 matching over 7 bases. The CDR3 loop spans 15 amino acids. CDR1 and CDR2 (germline): SNHLY, FYNNEI. V lost 4 bases and J lost 7; bases outside the gene matches: 10.

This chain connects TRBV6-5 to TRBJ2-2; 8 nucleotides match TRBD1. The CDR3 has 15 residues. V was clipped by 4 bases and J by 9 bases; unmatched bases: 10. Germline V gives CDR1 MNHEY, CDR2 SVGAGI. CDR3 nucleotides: TGTGCCAGCAGTTTCGGGACAGGCGGCACATGGGAGCTGTTTTTT. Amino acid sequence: CASSFGTGGTWELFF.

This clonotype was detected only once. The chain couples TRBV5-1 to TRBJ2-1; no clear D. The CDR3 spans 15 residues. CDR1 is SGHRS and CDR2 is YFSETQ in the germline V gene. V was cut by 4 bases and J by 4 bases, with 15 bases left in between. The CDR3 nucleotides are TGCGCCAGCAGCATGGTCGCAGGAGCATACAATGAGCAGTTCTTC. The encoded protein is CASSMVAGAYNEQFF.

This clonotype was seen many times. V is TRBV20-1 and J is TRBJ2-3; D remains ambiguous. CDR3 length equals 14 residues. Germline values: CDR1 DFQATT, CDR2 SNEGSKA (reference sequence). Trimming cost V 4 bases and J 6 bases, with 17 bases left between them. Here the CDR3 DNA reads TGCAGTGCTACGGGTGGTTTGACCTTGGATACGCAGTATTTT. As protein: CSATGGLTLDTQYF.

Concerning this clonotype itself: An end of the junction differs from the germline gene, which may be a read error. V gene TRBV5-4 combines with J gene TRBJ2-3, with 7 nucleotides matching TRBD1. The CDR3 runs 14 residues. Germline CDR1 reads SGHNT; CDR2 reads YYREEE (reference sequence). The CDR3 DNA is TGTGTCAGCAGCCCGACAGGGAGCACAGATATGCAGTATTTT. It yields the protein CVSSPTGSTDMQYF.

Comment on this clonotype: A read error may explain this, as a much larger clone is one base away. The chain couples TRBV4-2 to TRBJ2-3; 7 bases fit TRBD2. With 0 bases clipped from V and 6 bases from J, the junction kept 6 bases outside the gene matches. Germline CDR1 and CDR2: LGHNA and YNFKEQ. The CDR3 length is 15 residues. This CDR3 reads CASSQEVGGLDTQYF. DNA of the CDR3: TGTGCCAGCAGCCAAGAGGTGGGAGGGCTTGATACGCAGTATTTT.

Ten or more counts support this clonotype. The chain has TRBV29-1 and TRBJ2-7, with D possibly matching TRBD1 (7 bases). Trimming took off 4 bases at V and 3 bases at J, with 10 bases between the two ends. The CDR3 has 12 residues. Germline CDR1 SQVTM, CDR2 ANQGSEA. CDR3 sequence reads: CSVGQGGYEQYF. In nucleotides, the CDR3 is TGCAGCGTTGGTCAGGGGGGCTACGAGCAGTACTTC.

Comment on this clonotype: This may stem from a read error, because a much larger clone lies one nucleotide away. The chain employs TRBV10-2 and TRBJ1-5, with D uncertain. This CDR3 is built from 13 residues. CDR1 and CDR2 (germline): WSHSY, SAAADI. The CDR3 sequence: CANSLGLAQPQHF. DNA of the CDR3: TGCGCCAACAGTTTAGGGTTGGCTCAGCCCCAGCATTTT.

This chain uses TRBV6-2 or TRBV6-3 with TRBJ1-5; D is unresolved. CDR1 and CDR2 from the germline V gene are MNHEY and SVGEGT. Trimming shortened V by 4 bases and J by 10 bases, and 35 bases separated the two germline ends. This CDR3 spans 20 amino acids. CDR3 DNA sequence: TGTGCCAGCAGTTTTGAATCTGTGGTATATGTCAGCGGTCTTAGTCAACCCCAGCATTTT. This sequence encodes CASSFESVVYVSGLSQPQHF.

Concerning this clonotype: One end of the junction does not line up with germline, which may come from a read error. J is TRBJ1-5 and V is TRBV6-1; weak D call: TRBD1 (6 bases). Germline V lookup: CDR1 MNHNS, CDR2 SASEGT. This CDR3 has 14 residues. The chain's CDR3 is CASSIEDSNQLQHF. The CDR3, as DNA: TGTGCCAGCAGTATTGAGGACAGCAATCAGCTCCAGCATTTT.

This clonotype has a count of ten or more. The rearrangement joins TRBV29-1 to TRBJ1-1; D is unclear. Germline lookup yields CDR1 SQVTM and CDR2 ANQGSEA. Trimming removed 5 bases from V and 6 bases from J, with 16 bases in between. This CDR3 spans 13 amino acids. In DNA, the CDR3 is TGCAGCGTTATTCTCTCCGGGCTCCCTGAAGCTTTCTTT. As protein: CSVILSGLPEAFF.